The clone carrying this TCR beta chain was seen a single time. The source of the sample is a study of blood T cell repertoires in COVID-19. Background on the study: From the United States, Italy and Spain came samples of acute and convalescent COVID-19. From T cells, B-cell-depleted T cells, or PBMCs came the material, which was cDNA or gDNA.

Only in-frame clones appear in the TCRdb table, and some are missing; sequencing was by immunoSEQ multiplex PCR. The sample yields hundreds of thousands of clones, nearly 90% seen once. The receptor was isolated from a woman aged 18-29 years who had recovered from COVID-19. The sequenced material came from peripheral blood.

CDR3 amino acids: CASSLGDRDRQPQHF. DNA for the CDR3: TGTGCCAGCAGCTTGGGGGACAGGGACCGTCAGCCCCAGCATTTT. V gene TRBV5-8 combines with J gene TRBJ1-5; TRBD1 matches 9 bases. The CDR3 is 15 amino acids. V lost 0 bases to trimming and J lost 6 bases; unmatched junction nucleotides: 4. Germline CDR1 reads SGHTS; CDR2 reads YDEGEE.